Each of the 18 T cell receptor beta chains below was sequenced from the same sample in a study of T cell responses to AZD1222 COVID-19 vaccine. Using immunoSEQ multiplex PCR, the repertoire was profiled, and TCRdb retains in-frame clones only, with some absent. The table shows some 170,000 clones, with roughly nine tenths occurring only once. Source: peripheral blood, taken 28 days after the second AZD1222 dose. The receptors here all came from an adult who received the AZD1222 COVID-19 vaccine.

This clone was counted once. The CDR3 is CASSPDRYSGNTIYF. Here the CDR3 DNA reads TGTGCCAGCAGCCCGGACAGATACTCTGGAAACACCATATATTTT. The chain combines TRBV11-1 with TRBJ1-3; possibly TRBD1 for D (6 bases). The V and J ends lost 5 bases and 0 bases respectively, with 11 bases between them. CDR3 size: 15 residues. Germline V lookup: CDR1 SGHAT, CDR2 FQDESV (reference sequence).

The chain links TRBV6-2 or TRBV6-3 to TRBJ2-1; 9 bases line up with TRBD1. With 0 bases clipped from V and 4 bases from J, the junction kept 1 base outside the gene matches. This CDR3 region has 15 residues. Per the germline V gene, CDR1 is MNHEY and CDR2 is SVGEGT. Here the CDR3 DNA reads TGTGCCAGCAGTTACTCCGGGACAGGGTACAATGAGCAGTTCTTC. This encodes CASSYSGTGYNEQFF.

V gene TRBV7-9 combines with J gene TRBJ2-7; 7 nucleotides align to TRBD1. V lost 5 bases and J lost 4; bases outside the gene matches: 2. In germline, CDR1 is SEHNR, CDR2 FQNEAQ (reference sequence). CDR3 length: 12 residues. As DNA, the CDR3 is TGTGCCAGCAGCAAACAGGGGTACGAGCAGTACTTC. Protein: CASSKQGYEQYF.

The chain is built from TRBV27 and TRBJ2-1, with D perhaps TRBD2 (6 bases). The CDR3 runs 13 residues. V was trimmed by 7 bases and J by 4 bases, leaving 11 bases between them. CDR1 is MNHEY, CDR2 SMNVEV, per germline (reference sequence). CDR3 residues: CASMPSAYNEQFF. The CDR3 region has the DNA TGTGCCAGCATGCCTAGCGCTTACAATGAGCAGTTCTTC.

This clone was counted once. The chain couples TRBV19 to TRBJ2-1; 7 bases are shared with TRBD1. The germline V gene encodes CDR1 LNHDA and CDR2 SQIVND (reference sequence). This CDR3 is built from 18 residues. Trimming removed 3 bases from V and 0 bases from J; junction bases left unmatched: 11. CDR3 loop: CASSMGQPTSSSYNEQFF. CDR3 DNA: TGTGCCAGTAGTATGGGACAGCCAACCTCGAGCTCCTACAATGAGCAGTTCTTC.

This rearrangement joins TRBV5-1 to TRBJ1-6; a weak D match, TRBD1 (5 bases). The CDR3 has 14 residues. CDR1 and CDR2 from the germline V gene are SGHRS and YFSETQ. Trimming left V 5 bases short and J 4 bases short, with 10 bases between. The CDR3 coding sequence is TGCGCCAGCAGTAAGGACAATTATAATTCACCCCTCCACTTT. Translation: CASSKDNYNSPLHF.

The chain recombines TRBV4-1 with TRBJ2-5, with TRBD1 matching over 7 bases. Per germline, CDR1 MGHRA and CDR2 YSYEKL. This CDR3 is 17 amino acids long. Trimming at V came to 3 bases and at J to 6 bases, leaving 16 bases not matched to a gene. CDR3 in DNA: TGCGCCAGCAGCCATTATGGCGGCACAGGGGAACAGAAGACCCAGTACTTC. This codes for CASSHYGGTGEQKTQYF.

The chain links TRBV9 to TRBJ2-2; no clear D. Germline CDR1 and CDR2: SGDLS and YYNGEE. This CDR3 has 15 residues. The V and J ends lost 4 bases and 0 bases respectively, with 10 bases between them. The CDR3: CASSPGVTNTGELFF. The CDR3, as DNA: TGTGCCAGCAGCCCCGGTGTAACGAACACCGGGGAGCTGTTTTTT. The whole variable domain, remainder taken from reference TRBV9 and TRBJ2-2, is DSGVTQTPKHLITATGQRVTLRCSPRSGDLSVYWYQQSLDQGLQFLIQYYNGEERAKGNILERFSAQQFPDLHSELNLSSLELGDSALYFCASSPGVTNTGELFFGEGSRLTVL.

The genes are TRBV9 and TRBJ1-5, with D possibly TRBD1 on 6 matching bases. Germline CDR1 SGDLS, CDR2 YYNGEE. V gave up 4 bases and J gave up 2 bases, with 10 bases separating them. This CDR3 has 14 residues. The CDR3 DNA reads TGTGCCAGCAGCTCAACAGGGCGCAATCAGCCCCAGCATTTT. This encodes CASSSTGRNQPQHF.

This clone has only a few counts. One end of the junction varies from germline; a read error may be responsible. The chain carries TRBV2 and TRBJ2-7, with a weak D call TRBD2 (5 bases). The V gene's germline CDR1 is SNHLY and CDR2 FYNNEI. The CDR3 consists of 12 residues. CDR3 coding DNA: TGTGCCAGCAATGAAGCGGACTACGAGCAGTACTTC. It encodes CASNEADYEQYF.

The J gene is TRBJ2-2, the V gene TRBV5-1, with no clear D. From germline, CDR1 is SGHRS and CDR2 YFSETQ. The CDR3 contains 15 residues. Trimming shortened V by 0 bases and J by 4 bases, and 10 bases separated the two germline ends. CDR3 sequence (DNA): TGCGCCAGCAGCTTGGGGGGTTTTCCCACCGGGGAGCTGTTTTTT. Translating gives CASSLGGFPTGELFF.

The chain couples TRBV6-2 or TRBV6-3 to TRBJ2-7, with 9 bases identical to TRBD1. The V gene's germline CDR1 is MNHEY and CDR2 SVGEGT. The J segment lost 6 bases and the V segment lost 6 bases, leaving 12 bases of the junction unmatched. The CDR3 sequence is 15 residues long. In nucleotides, the CDR3 is TGTGCCAGCAGCTCGACCGGGACAGGGAACGGCGAGCAGTACTTC. As protein: CASSSTGTGNGEQYF.

V gene TRBV21-1 combines with J gene TRBJ2-5; the D call in the table, TRBD2, was not verified against the DNA. TRBV21-1 is given as a pseudogene. The CDR3 loop spans 16 amino acids. The CDR3: CARLGVSSGRQETQYF. Written as DNA, the CDR3 is TGTGCCAGGTTAGGGGTTTCTAGCGGGCGGCAAGAGACCCAGTACTTC.

This chain joins TRBV5-6 and TRBJ1-3; tentative D call: TRBD1 (6 bases). V gave up 2 bases and J gave up 4 bases, with 13 bases separating them. Per germline, CDR1 SGHDT and CDR2 YYEEEE. CDR3 length equals 15 residues. CDR3 in amino acids: CASSFFGTRGNTIYF. CDR3 nucleotide sequence: TGTGCCAGCAGCTTCTTCGGGACAAGAGGAAACACCATATATTTT. Combining the CDR3 with reference TRBV5-6 and TRBJ1-3 gives the whole variable domain DAGVTQSPTHLIKTRGQQVTLRCSPKSGHDTVSWYQQALGQGPQFIFQYYEEEERQRGNFPDRFSGHQFPNYSSELNVNALLLGDSALYLCASSFFGTRGNTIYFGEGSWLTVV.

The chain joins TRBV10-1 to TRBJ1-1, with D perhaps matching TRBD1 (6 bases). The germline V gene has CDR1 WNHNN and CDR2 SYGVQD (reference sequence). The CDR3 covers 12 residues. Between the trimmed V and J ends, which lost 3 bases and 8 bases, there was a span of 10 bases. The CDR3 sequence is CASSDPDREAFF. CDR3 in DNA: TGCGCCAGCAGTGACCCCGACAGGGAAGCTTTCTTT.

The J gene is TRBJ1-1, the V gene TRBV18; TRBD1 agrees at 7 bases. This CDR3 is 15 amino acids long. CDR1 and CDR2 from the germline V gene are KGHSH and LQKENI. Germline trimming cut 1 base from V and 1 base from J; bases unmatched to any gene: 3. This chain's CDR3 is CASSPRQGQNTEAFF. CDR3 nucleotide sequence: TGTGCCAGCTCACCACGACAGGGCCAGAACACTGAAGCTTTCTTT.

The chain carries TRBV7-2 and TRBJ1-2; D not resolved. The CDR3 length is 14 residues. V shed 5 bases and J shed 1 base, with 11 bases lying between them. Germline V gene data show CDR1 as SGHTA and CDR2 as FQGNSA. The CDR3 protein is CASSPTLLNYGYTF. CDR3 nucleotides: TGTGCCAGCAGCCCCACCCTTCTTAACTATGGCTACACCTTC.

The chain uses TRBV19 and TRBJ1-1; D not resolved. The V end was cut by 3 bases, the J end by 7 bases, with 9 bases between. The CDR3 consists of 12 residues. Per germline, CDR1 LNHDA and CDR2 SQIVND (reference sequence). CDR3 coding DNA: TGTGCCAGTAGTATCGTGCCTTATGAAGCTTTCTTT. Amino acids: CASSIVPYEAFF.